This TCR beta chain originates from a study of CD8 T cells in Susac syndrome. V was trimmed by 3 bases and J by 2 bases, leaving 12 bases between them. The CDR3 totals 15 residues. Looked up from germline, CDR1 is SGHAT and CDR2 is FQNNGV. The authors sequenced TCR beta from blood CD8+ and CD4+ T cells. An input of about 0.5 to 1 ug of RNA was subjected to reverse transcription using random hexamers. Amplification of TCR beta CDR3 used immunoSEQ multiplex PCR across 54 Vbeta and 13 Jbeta. From the immunoSEQ multiplex PCR reads, TCRdb called clonotypes with MiXCR, one entry per CDR3 protein. The sample shows 150,000 to 200,000 distinct CDR3 sequences, around 96% of them seen only once.

The sample taken for sequencing was CD4+ T cells from PBMCs. This receptor was obtained from a human donor in good health. V and J are TRBV11-2 and TRBJ2-3; D might be TRBD1 (6 bases). CDR3 region: CASSFLGADTDTQYF. For the CDR3, the DNA is TGTGCCAGCAGCTTTCTGGGGGCAGACACAGATACGCAGTATTTT.